Listed below are T cell receptor beta chains from one sample, sequenced in a study of T cell responses to AZD1222 COVID-19 vaccine. Here immunoSEQ multiplex PCR was the method, and the copy in TCRdb shows in-frame clones only, minus some. The sample shows some 140,000 clones, more than 90% of them seen only once. The specimen was peripheral blood, collected 28 days after the second AZD1222 dose. The source of these receptors is an adult who received the AZD1222 COVID-19 vaccine. Both conserved end residues are part of each CDR3. The D gene is left open where the match is weak. Rows may omit the clone size; those that give it use once, few, many or a size class.

CDR3 protein: CASSMRSGSIEQFF
CDR3 DNA: TGTGCCAGTAGTATGAGGAGCGGGAGTATTGAGCAGTTCTTC
V gene: TRBV19
J gene: TRBJ2-1
D gene: TRBD2
clone size: .

CDR3 protein: CASRGDDYGYTF
CDR3 DNA: TGTGCCAGTAGGGGGGACGACTATGGCTACACCTTC
V gene: TRBV9
J gene: TRBJ1-2
D gene: .
clone size: .

CDR3 protein: CAWNRNRAGGYTF
CDR3 DNA: TGTGCCTGGAACAGGAACAGGGCGGGGGGCTACACCTTC
V gene: TRBV30
J gene: TRBJ1-2
D gene: .
clone size: .

CDR3 protein: CASRPLFGGGNTGELFF
CDR3 DNA: TGTGCCAGCAGGCCACTCTTCGGCGGGGGGAACACCGGGGAGCTGTTTTTT
V gene: TRBV11-2
J gene: TRBJ2-2
D gene: TRBD2
clone size: .

CDR3 protein: CASSSKNIQYF
CDR3 DNA: TGTGCCAGCAGTTCCAAAAACATTCAGTACTTC
V gene: TRBV12-3/TRBV12-4
J gene: TRBJ2-4
D gene: .
clone size: .

CDR3 protein: CASSETVGNSPLHF
CDR3 DNA: TGTGCCAGCAGCGAGACAGTGGGTAATTCACCCCTCCACTTT
V gene: TRBV9
J gene: TRBJ1-6
D gene: .
clone size: .

CDR3 protein: CATSDPNDSLNEAFF
CDR3 DNA: TGTGCCACCAGTGACCCAAATGACAGTCTAAATGAAGCTTTCTTT
V gene: TRBV24-1
J gene: TRBJ1-1
D gene: .
clone size: .

CDR3 protein: CAWNPGRLINYGYTF
CDR3 DNA: TGTGCCTGGAACCCGGGACGGCTAATAAACTATGGCTACACCTTC
V gene: TRBV30
J gene: TRBJ1-2
D gene: .
clone size: .

CDR3 protein: CASSQWTGVADTQYF
CDR3 DNA: TGTGCCAGCTCACAATGGACAGGGGTGGCAGATACGCAGTATTTT
V gene: TRBV18
J gene: TRBJ2-3
D gene: TRBD1
clone size: few

CDR3 protein: CASSPRHSGSEKLFF
CDR3 DNA: TGTGCCAGCAGCCCCCGTCACTCGGGGAGTGAAAAACTGTTTTTT
V gene: TRBV3-1/TRBV3-2
J gene: TRBJ1-4
D gene: .
clone size: .

CDR3 protein: CASSPQGVVWSNTIYF
CDR3 DNA: TGTGCCAGCAGCCCTCAGGGAGTGGTCTGGAGTAACACCATATATTTT
V gene: TRBV14
J gene: TRBJ1-3
D gene: .
clone size: .

CDR3 protein: CASVPGLAGYEQYF
CDR3 DNA: TGTGCCAGCGTTCCGGGACTAGCGGGGTACGAGCAGTACTTC
V gene: TRBV7-9
J gene: TRBJ2-7
D gene: TRBD2
clone size: .

CDR3 protein: CAWSVLGGAGELFF
CDR3 DNA: TGTGCCTGGAGTGTATTGGGCGGGGCCGGGGAGCTGTTTTTT
V gene: TRBV30
J gene: TRBJ2-2
D gene: .
clone size: .

CDR3 protein: CSAVSSYEQYF
CDR3 DNA: TGCAGTGCTGTGAGCTCCTACGAGCAGTACTTC
V gene: TRBV20-1
J gene: TRBJ2-7
D gene: .
clone size: .

CDR3 protein: CASSLFTGNTIYF
CDR3 DNA: TGTGCCAGCAGTTTGTTCACTGGAAACACCATATATTTT
V gene: TRBV12-3/TRBV12-4
J gene: TRBJ1-3
D gene: .
clone size: .

CDR3 protein: CASSLGLGNTIYF
CDR3 DNA: TGCGCCAGCAGCTTGGGGTTGGGAAACACCATATATTTT
V gene: TRBV5-1
J gene: TRBJ1-3
D gene: .
clone size: .

CDR3 protein: CASSPDTPGGYGYTF
CDR3 DNA: TGTGCCAGCAGTCCCGACACTCCCGGCGGCTATGGCTACACCTTC
V gene: TRBV6-5
J gene: TRBJ1-2
D gene: .
clone size: .

CDR3 protein: CASNRFHEQFF
CDR3 DNA: TGTGCCAGCAACCGGTTCCATGAGCAGTTCTTC
V gene: TRBV5-6
J gene: TRBJ2-1
D gene: .
clone size: .